These 2 T cell receptor beta chains came from one sample sequenced in a study of cytomegalovirus exposure and HLA in healthy donors. Both 60 Vbeta primers and 13 Jbeta primers went into the PCR. Libraries were prepared by immunoSEQ multiplex PCR; TCRdb keeps only in-frame clonotypes and omits some of them. The sample carries about 190,000 clones, roughly three quarters recorded once. Sequencing was done on a sample of PBMCs. All receptors derive from a woman under 30 in good health and CMV-seronegative.

The chain uses TRBV6-4 and TRBJ2-1; TRBD2 might be the D (6 bases). The CDR3 spans 15 residues. In germline, CDR1 is MRHNA, CDR2 SNTAGT. V was trimmed by 3 bases and J by 3 bases, leaving 12 bases between them. The CDR3: CASSEGGNDYNEQFF. CDR3 nucleotides: TGTGCCAGCAGTGAGGGGGGTAACGACTACAATGAGCAGTTCTTC.

The chain joins TRBV27 to TRBJ2-1; 9 nucleotides line up with TRBD1. The CDR3 is made up of 17 amino acids. Germline values: CDR1 MNHEY, CDR2 SMNVEV (reference sequence). V dropped 3 bases and J dropped 0; count of bases not matched to a gene: 6. The CDR3 protein is CASSFSGTGSSYNEQFF. The CDR3 DNA is TGTGCCAGCAGTTTCTCCGGGACAGGGAGCTCCTACAATGAGCAGTTCTTC.